Below, 2 T cell receptor beta chains from the same sample are listed, as sequenced in a study of T-cell reconstitution after alpha-beta-depleted transplantation in children. Preparation of the TCRbeta library involved a method that used unique molecular identifiers. TCRdb ran MiXCR on the PCR reads and lists one entry per CDR3 protein. Here the sample spans more than 400,000 distinct CDR3 sequences, around two fifths being singletons. This material consisted of PBMCs, taken before TCRalphabeta/CD19-depleted stem cell transplant. These receptors originate from a girl aged 2-9 years with aplastic anemia, due to receive a stem cell transplant.

This clonotype was detected once. The chain combines TRBV15 with TRBJ1-1; weak D call: TRBD1 (6 bases). The germline V gene has CDR1 LNHNV and CDR2 YYDKDF (reference sequence). V was cut by 4 bases and J by 4 bases, with 13 bases left in between. The CDR3 is 14 amino acids. CDR3 sequence reads: CATSNVRGFTEAFF. CDR3 bases: TGTGCCACCAGCAACGTGAGGGGGTTCACTGAAGCTTTCTTT. The whole variable domain, filled in from reference TRBV15 and TRBJ1-1, reads DAMVIQNPRYQVTQFGKPVTLSCSQTLNHNVMYWYQQKSSQAPKLLFHYYDKDFNNEADTPDNFQSRRPNTSFCFLDIRSPGLGDTAMYLCATSNVRGFTEAFFGQGTRLTVV.

This clonotype was detected ten times or more. CDR3 sequence reads: CSAPDVINEQFF. The DNA for the CDR3 is TGCAGTGCTCCTGACGTGATTAATGAGCAGTTCTTC. The chain couples TRBV20-1 to TRBJ2-1; D not resolved. This CDR3 spans 12 amino acids. With 5 bases removed from V and 7 bases from J, the gap between germline ends came to 12 bases. The germline V gene has CDR1 DFQATT and CDR2 SNEGSKA (reference sequence).